The 18 T cell receptor beta chains listed next were all sequenced from one sample in a study of CD8+ T cells in alopecia areata. Extraction and reverse transcription of RNA yielded cDNA as the sequencing template. Clones were sequenced by immunoSEQ multiplex PCR, and TCRdb holds only the in-frame ones, with some missing. Of approximately 300,000 clones in the sample, 55% to 70% were seen once. Treatment defined: oral pan-JAK inhibitor, 5-10 mg twice daily. Material: CD4+ T cells sorted from blood, obtained at week 24, from a patient treated with tofacitinib. These receptor sequences come from a human donor with alopecia areata.

The table lists this clone with a few counts. The chain combines TRBV7-9 with TRBJ1-1, with D possibly TRBD1 on 5 matching bases. Germline loops: CDR1 SEHNR, CDR2 FQNEAQ (reference sequence). The CDR3 extends over 13 amino acids. V was shortened by 1 base and J by 11 bases, with 14 bases between the two germline ends. The CDR3 region is CASSLDGGRSAFF. For the CDR3, the DNA is TGTGCCAGCAGCTTAGATGGGGGAAGGAGTGCTTTCTTT.

This clone was observed a single time. The V gene is TRBV28, the J gene TRBJ1-2; 8 bases align to TRBD1. The CDR3 has 12 amino acids. Germline V gene lookup returns CDR1 MDHEN and CDR2 SYDVKM. The J segment lost 10 bases and the V segment lost 3 bases, leaving 4 bases of the junction unmatched. The CDR3 coding sequence is TGTGCCAGCAGTTTCCCAGGGGGCCTCTACACCTTC. As protein: CASSFPGGLYTF.

The V gene is TRBV5-6, the J gene TRBJ2-3, with TRBD1 matching over 9 bases. The CDR3 is made up of 15 amino acids. Germline CDR1 and CDR2: SGHDT and YYEEEE. V dropped 2 bases and J dropped 3; count of bases not matched to a gene: 4. CDR3: CASSFGTGYTDTQYF. Here the CDR3 DNA reads TGTGCCAGCAGCTTTGGGACAGGGTATACAGATACGCAGTATTTT.

This clone was counted a few times. The V call is TRBV29-1, the J call TRBJ1-1; D gene unclear. Deletions cut 3 bases from V and 1 base from J, with 6 bases between. CDR3 size: 12 residues. Germline-derived CDR1 and CDR2 are SQVTM and ANQGSEA. The CDR3 is CSVDSRNTEAFF. DNA for the CDR3: TGCAGCGTTGACAGCCGGAACACTGAAGCTTTCTTT. Variable domain in full (rest from reference TRBV29-1 and TRBJ1-1): SAVISQKPSRDICQRGTSLTIQCQVDSQVTMMFWYRQQPGQSLTLIATANQGSEATYESGFVIDKFPISRPNLTFSTLTVSNMSPEDSSIYLCSVDSRNTEAFFGQGTRLTVV.

This chain links TRBV27 with TRBJ2-2; 7 positions match TRBD2. J lost 3 bases, V lost 8 bases, and 12 bases had no gene match. The V gene's germline CDR1 is MNHEY and CDR2 SMNVEV (reference sequence). The CDR3 sequence is 16 residues long. This CDR3 is CASARAFAGDTGELFF. In DNA, the CDR3 is TGTGCCAGCGCCCGCGCCTTCGCGGGGGACACCGGGGAGCTGTTTTTT.

Worth noting for this clone: Its ends do not fully match the called genes, so a read error is possible. CDR3 amino acids: CASSLQLNTEAFF. The CDR3 DNA follows: TGTGCTAGCAGCTTACAGCTTAACACTGAAGCTTTCTTT. V and J are TRBV7-7 and TRBJ1-1; no clear D gene. The CDR3 runs 13 residues. Germline V gene lookup returns CDR1 SSHAT and CDR2 FNYEAQ (reference sequence).

The V call is TRBV28, the J call TRBJ1-2, with D hard to call. V was pared by 4 bases and J by 5 bases, with 5 bases between. CDR3 length: 11 amino acids. In germline, CDR1 is MDHEN, CDR2 SYDVKM. CDR3: CASSSQYGYTF. CDR3 bases: TGTGCCAGCAGTTCCCAGTATGGCTACACCTTC.

The chain couples TRBV27 to TRBJ2-7; 7 bases align to TRBD1. This CDR3 contains 13 residues. Germline lookup yields CDR1 MNHEY and CDR2 SMNVEV (reference sequence). Losses at the gene ends were 6 bases for V and 6 bases for J; bases not matched to a gene: 8. The CDR3 protein is CASRPNRQGEQYF. For the CDR3, the DNA is TGTGCCAGCAGACCCAATAGACAGGGCGAGCAGTACTTC.

The sample holds a few counts of this clone. The rearrangement links TRBV6-1 to TRBJ2-7; 9 bases are shared with TRBD1. Germline V CDR1 and CDR2: MNHNS, SASEGT. The CDR3 totals 14 residues. V lost 3 bases to trimming and J lost 3 bases; unmatched junction nucleotides: 3. The CDR3 here is CASSEYRGRYEQYF. The CDR3 coding sequence is TGTGCCAGCAGTGAGTACAGGGGGCGCTACGAGCAGTACTTC.

This clone was found once. This sequence joins TRBV27 and TRBJ2-3; possible D gene TRBD2, 7 bases. CDR1 is MNHEY and CDR2 is SMNVEV in the germline V gene (reference sequence). Trimming removed 6 bases at V and 2 bases at J, with 24 bases between. The CDR3 length is 18 residues. CDR3: CASRSWERGAKITDTQYF. The CDR3 DNA is TGTGCCAGCAGATCGTGGGAACGGGGGGCAAAAATCACAGATACGCAGTATTTT.

The table lists this clone with a few counts. Possible read error: a much larger clone is one base away. The genes are TRBV6-4 and TRBJ2-6; D unclear. The CDR3 has 13 amino acids. Germline values: CDR1 MRHNA, CDR2 SNTAGT. Trimming took 4 bases from V and 2 from J, leaving 3 bases between them. CDR3 nucleotide sequence: TGTGCCAGCAGTGTCCCTGGGGCCAACGTCCTGACTTTC. This sequence encodes CASSVPGANVLTF.

This clone appeared a single time. The chain employs TRBV5-4 and TRBJ1-2; perhaps TRBD1 as D (5 bases). Germline CDR1 reads SGHNT; CDR2 reads YYREEE (reference sequence). Trimming stripped 0 bases from V and 3 bases from J, with 9 bases between. The length of the CDR3 is 14 residues. This CDR3 reads CASSLVGTDYGYTF. CDR3 nucleotides: TGTGCCAGCAGCTTGGTAGGGACCGACTATGGCTACACCTTC. Looking up the rest from reference TRBV5-4 and TRBJ1-2 gives the full variable domain: ETGVTQSPTHLIKTRGQQVTLRCSSQSGHNTVSWYQQALGQGPQFIFQYYREEENGRGNFPPRFSGLQFPNYSSELNVNALELDDSALYLCASSLVGTDYGYTFGSGTRLTVV.

This clone occurred a few times. The rearrangement links TRBV7-2 to TRBJ2-7, with D possibly being TRBD1 or TRBD2 (5 bases each). This CDR3 region has 13 residues. Germline V CDR1 and CDR2: SGHTA, FQGNSA. With 4 bases removed from V and 2 bases from J, the gap between germline ends came to 9 bases. The CDR3 DNA reads as TGTGCCAGCAGCTGGGACGGGGCCTACGAGCAGTACTTC. Translating gives CASSWDGAYEQYF.

This chain uses TRBV5-4 with TRBJ2-1, with D possibly TRBD2 on 5 matching bases. The CDR3 is 12 amino acids. In germline, CDR1 is SGHNT, CDR2 YYREEE (reference sequence). With 0 bases removed from V and 11 bases from J, the gap between germline ends came to 9 bases. The CDR3 sequence: CASSLGTSKQFF. CDR3 in DNA: TGTGCCAGCAGCTTGGGGACTTCAAAGCAGTTCTTC.

Only a few counts were recorded for this clone. The chain is built from TRBV28 and TRBJ2-2; D is undetermined. Germline V CDR1 and CDR2: MDHEN, SYDVKM. Trimming took 7 bases from V and 4 from J, leaving 10 bases between them. The CDR3 covers 13 residues. CDR3 region: CASTKSSTGELFF. CDR3 in DNA: TGTGCCAGCACCAAATCGAGCACCGGGGAGCTGTTTTTT.

The J gene is TRBJ1-6, the V gene TRBV28, with D possibly being TRBD1 (5 bases). CDR1 and CDR2 from the germline V gene are MDHEN and SYDVKM. The V and J ends lost 6 bases and 10 bases respectively, with 22 bases between them. The length of the CDR3 is 16 residues. This CDR3 reads CASRLLSGTVGSPLHF. In DNA form, the CDR3 reads TGTGCCAGCAGACTTCTATCCGGGACGGTTGGGTCACCCCTCCACTTT.

The J gene is TRBJ2-4, the V gene TRBV6-5, with a possible D match to TRBD1 (5 bases). V was cut by 6 bases and J by 0 bases, with 9 bases left in between. Germline CDR1 is MNHEY and CDR2 is SVGAGI. CDR3 length: 14 amino acids. CDR3 coding DNA: TGTGCCAGCAGGGACCAGGGAGCCAAAAACATTCAGTACTTC. This gives the protein CASRDQGAKNIQYF.

This clone was observed a handful of times. V gene TRBV14 combines with J gene TRBJ2-3; the match to TRBD2 covers 8 bases. The J segment lost 5 bases and the V segment lost 2 bases, leaving 6 bases of the junction unmatched. There are 15 residues in the CDR3. CDR1 is SGHDN and CDR2 is FVKESK in the germline V gene. The CDR3 nucleotides read TGTGCCAGCAGCCAAATAGCGGGGAGAAGAGATACGCAGTATTTT. Protein sequence: CASSQIAGRRDTQYF.